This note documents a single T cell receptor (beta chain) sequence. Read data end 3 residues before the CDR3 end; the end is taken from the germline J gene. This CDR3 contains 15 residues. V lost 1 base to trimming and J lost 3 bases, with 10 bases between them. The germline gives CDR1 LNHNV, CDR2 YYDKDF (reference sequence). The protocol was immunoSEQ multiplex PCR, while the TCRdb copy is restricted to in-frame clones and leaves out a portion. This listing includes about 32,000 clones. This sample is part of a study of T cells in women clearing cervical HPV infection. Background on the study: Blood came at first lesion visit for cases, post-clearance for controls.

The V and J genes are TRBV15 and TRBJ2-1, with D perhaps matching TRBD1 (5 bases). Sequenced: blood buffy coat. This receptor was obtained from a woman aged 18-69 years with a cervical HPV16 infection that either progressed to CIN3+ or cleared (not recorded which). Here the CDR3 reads CATSRGSRVYNEQFF. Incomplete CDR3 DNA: TGTGCCACCAGCAGAGGAAGCAGGGTCTACAATGAG.